The 32 T cell receptor beta chains below all came from one sample that was sequenced in a study of blood T cell repertoires in COVID-19. Clones were read by immunoSEQ multiplex PCR, and TCRdb kept only the in-frame ones, dropping some. Counted here are over 60,000 clones, less than 95% occurring once; the ten biggest clones make up roughly 0.47%. Sequenced sample: peripheral blood. These receptors all stem from a man between 45 and 60 years old with COVID-19, enrolled during active disease.

The chain uses TRBV6-1 and TRBJ1-5; possibly TRBD1 for D (6 bases). The V end was cut by 2 bases, the J end by 6 bases, with 11 bases between. This CDR3 comprises 14 residues. Germline loops: CDR1 MNHNS, CDR2 SASEGT. CDR3 nucleotide sequence: TGTGCCAGCAGTGAACAGGGGATTTCTCAGCCCCAGCATTTT. It specifies CASSEQGISQPQHF.

The chain is built from TRBV18 and TRBJ1-1; D is ambiguous. Germline lookup yields CDR1 KGHSH and CDR2 LQKENI. The CDR3 is 12 amino acids. V was cut by 4 bases and J by 2 bases, with 5 bases left in between. The CDR3 nucleotides are TGTGCCAGCTCACGAGAAAACACTGAAGCTTTCTTT. Its protein product is CASSRENTEAFF.

The chain is built from TRBV6-5 and TRBJ1-2; 8 nucleotides agree with TRBD1. J was trimmed by 8 bases and V by 2 bases; bases with no gene match: 10. The CDR3 is made up of 15 amino acids. CDR1 is MNHEY, CDR2 SVGAGI, per germline. CDR3 sequence (DNA): TGTGCCAGCAGTTACGCCTCGGACAGGGCCTTGGGCTACACCTTC. Amino acids: CASSYASDRALGYTF.

The chain combines TRBV9 with TRBJ1-1; weak D call: TRBD1 (5 bases). The V end was cut by 4 bases, the J end by 0 bases, with 16 bases between. Germline CDR1 and CDR2: SGDLS and YYNGEE. The CDR3 extends over 16 amino acids. CDR3 sequence: CASSPRMTAVNTEAFF. DNA for the CDR3: TGTGCCAGCAGCCCACGAATGACAGCAGTGAACACTGAAGCTTTCTTT.

The V gene is TRBV9, the J gene TRBJ2-1; 12 nucleotides agree with TRBD2. J gave up 8 bases and V 0 bases, and 18 bases lay outside the gene matches. The CDR3 is 20 residues long. CDR1 SGDLS and CDR2 YYNGEE come from the germline V gene. The chain's CDR3 is CASSVGLAGGQRFIGHEQFF. The DNA for the CDR3 is TGTGCCAGCAGCGTAGGGCTAGCGGGAGGGCAGCGTTTCATTGGGCATGAGCAGTTCTTC. The whole variable domain, remainder taken from reference TRBV9 and TRBJ2-1, is DSGVTQTPKHLITATGQRVTLRCSPRSGDLSVYWYQQSLDQGLQFLIQYYNGEERAKGNILERFSAQQFPDLHSELNLSSLELGDSALYFCASSVGLAGGQRFIGHEQFFGPGTRLTVL.

The V and J genes are TRBV12-3 or TRBV12-4 and TRBJ1-2; D remains ambiguous. Trimming cost V 6 bases and J 8 bases, with 13 bases left between them. There are 12 residues in the CDR3. The CDR3 sequence: CASSLDALGYTF. In DNA, the CDR3 is TGTGCCAGCAGCCTAGACGCTCTGGGCTACACCTTC.

The chain recombines TRBV24-1 with TRBJ1-4; D gene ambiguous. CDR3 size: 15 residues. The V and J ends lost 0 bases and 5 bases respectively, with 9 bases between them. Germline assignment: CDR1 KGHDR and CDR2 SFDVKD. CDR3 coding DNA: TGTGCCACCAGTGATTTGCGAAAGCCGAATGAAAAACTGTTTTTT. It translates to CATSDLRKPNEKLFF.

This chain links TRBV7-9 with TRBJ2-7, with 7 nucleotides matching TRBD1. J gave up 2 bases and V 5 bases, and 9 bases lay outside the gene matches. This CDR3 has 15 amino acids. Germline V gives CDR1 SEHNR, CDR2 FQNEAQ (reference sequence). The CDR3 DNA follows: TGTGCCAGCAGCCCCCGGGCAGGGGGTACCTACGAGCAGTACTTC. Its translation is CASSPRAGGTYEQYF.

This chain connects TRBV5-1 to TRBJ2-1; the match to TRBD1 covers 9 bases. CDR1 is SGHRS and CDR2 is YFSETQ in the germline V gene. J lost 6 bases, V lost 2 bases, and 3 bases had no gene match. The CDR3 has 14 amino acids. The CDR3 reads CASSFRTGANEQFF. In DNA, the CDR3 is TGCGCCAGCAGCTTCCGGACAGGGGCCAATGAGCAGTTCTTC.

This chain uses TRBV7-3 with TRBJ2-1, with a possible D match to TRBD2 (5 bases). CDR1 and CDR2 from the germline V gene are SGHTA and FQGTGA. The germline V and J ends were trimmed by 5 bases and 0 bases, with 11 bases remaining between them. This CDR3 comprises 15 residues. This CDR3 reads CASSAQRSSYNEQFF. The CDR3 nucleotides are TGTGCCAGCAGCGCCCAGCGGAGCTCCTACAATGAGCAGTTCTTC.

V and J are TRBV14 and TRBJ2-1, with a weak D call TRBD1 (5 bases). The CDR3 consists of 15 residues. The germline CDR1 and CDR2 sequences are SGHDN and FVKESK. With 4 bases removed from V and 9 bases from J, the gap between germline ends came to 19 bases. The CDR3 protein is CASSPPGQLRGEQFF. DNA for the CDR3: TGTGCCAGCAGCCCTCCGGGCCAGCTTAGGGGTGAGCAGTTCTTC.

The chain is built from TRBV7-9 and TRBJ2-3; D remains unclear. Trimming pared 3 bases from V and 5 bases from J, leaving 12 bases between. CDR3 length: 14 residues. From germline, CDR1 is SEHNR and CDR2 FQNEAQ (reference sequence). CDR3: CASSLIGVGDTQYF. CDR3 DNA: TGTGCCAGCAGCTTGATTGGAGTCGGAGATACGCAGTATTTT.

The CDR3 protein is CASTRDWSSTDTQYF. Written as DNA, the CDR3 is TGTGCCAGCACCCGGGACTGGTCTAGCACAGATACGCAGTATTTT. The chain recombines TRBV5-5 with TRBJ2-3; TRBD2 is a possible D gene (6 bases). V lost 6 bases and J lost 0, with 14 bases in between. The CDR3 covers 15 residues. Germline V gives CDR1 SGHKS, CDR2 YYEKEE (reference sequence).

The rearrangement links TRBV2 to TRBJ1-5; weak D call: TRBD1 (6 bases). Germline V CDR1 and CDR2: SNHLY, FYNNEI. This CDR3 has 14 residues. Trimming took off 1 base at V and 7 bases at J, with 11 bases between the two ends. Written as DNA, the CDR3 is TGTGCCAGCAGTGAAGGCCACAGGGTCCAGCCCCAGCATTTT. Protein product: CASSEGHRVQPQHF.

This chain connects TRBV10-3 to TRBJ1-4; no clear D gene. The CDR3 has 15 residues. Trimming removed 10 bases from V and 3 bases from J, with 18 bases in between. Germline-derived CDR1 and CDR2 are ENHRY and SYGVKD. CDR3 DNA: TGTGCCACGACGACGGGTGGAGCTGCTAATGAAAAACTGTTTTTT. Amino acids: CATTTGGAANEKLFF.

The rearrangement links TRBV6-1 to TRBJ2-3, with 13 bases that match TRBD2. The J segment lost 1 base and the V segment lost 3 bases, leaving 7 bases of the junction unmatched. Germline CDR1 MNHNS, CDR2 SASEGT. This CDR3 spans 18 amino acids. CDR3: CASSDPLGLAGGTDTQYF. In DNA, the CDR3 is TGTGCCAGCAGTGACCCCCTTGGACTAGCGGGAGGCACAGATACGCAGTATTTT.

The chain combines TRBV6-2 or TRBV6-3 with TRBJ2-4; tentatively, D is TRBD1 (6 bases). V dropped 2 bases and J dropped 0 bases, with 17 bases sitting between them. The CDR3 loop spans 18 amino acids. Per the germline V gene, CDR1 is MNHEY and CDR2 is SVGEGT. For the CDR3, the DNA is TGTGCCAGCAGTTACCGAATGATCAGGGGTATAGCCAAAAACATTCAGTACTTC. It yields the protein CASSYRMIRGIAKNIQYF.

The rearrangement links TRBV9 to TRBJ1-5; D uncertain. Germline loops: CDR1 SGDLS, CDR2 YYNGEE. Between the trimmed V and J ends, which lost 7 bases and 0 bases, there was a span of 17 bases. The CDR3 is 16 residues long. The CDR3 is CASAKGTDNSNQPQHF. The CDR3 DNA follows: TGTGCCAGCGCAAAAGGAACAGACAATAGCAATCAGCCCCAGCATTTT.

CDR3 nucleotides: TGTGCCAGCAGCTTAGACAGGGGCGTGAACACTGAAGCTTTCTTT. Translating it yields CASSLDRGVNTEAFF. This chain links TRBV7-9 with TRBJ1-1, with 7 bases identical to TRBD1. V was pared by 1 base and J by 0 bases, with 2 bases of the junction left unmatched. CDR1 SEHNR and CDR2 FQNEAQ come from the germline V gene (reference sequence). The CDR3 is 15 amino acids.

The V gene is TRBV9, the J gene TRBJ2-2; D is possibly TRBD1 (6 bases). Germline V gene data show CDR1 as SGDLS and CDR2 as YYNGEE. V was shortened by 2 bases and J by 3 bases, with 11 bases between the two germline ends. The CDR3 spans 15 residues. CDR3 coding DNA: TGTGCCAGCAGCGTGAGACAGGACCACACCGGGGAGCTGTTTTTT. Translation gives CASSVRQDHTGELFF.

The rearrangement links TRBV28 to TRBJ2-6; D perhaps matches TRBD1 (5 bases). CDR3 length: 17 residues. The V gene lost 8 bases and the J gene lost 1 base, with 18 bases spanning the gap. Germline CDR1 and CDR2: MDHEN and SYDVKM. CDR3 DNA: TGTGCCAGCGATATGGGCGATCCAGGGTCTGGGGCCAACGTCCTGACTTTC. This encodes CASDMGDPGSGANVLTF.

J is TRBJ1-5 and V is TRBV2, with 9 positions matching TRBD1. J gave up 6 bases and V 5 bases, and 5 bases lay outside the gene matches. Germline CDR1 SNHLY, CDR2 FYNNEI. The CDR3 is 14 amino acids. The chain's CDR3 is CASSRQGGTQPQHF. In DNA, the CDR3 is TGTGCCAGCAGTCGACAGGGGGGAACTCAGCCCCAGCATTTT. The entire variable domain, with the rest obtained from reference TRBV2 and TRBJ1-5, is as follows: EPEVTQTPSHQVTQMGQEVILRCVPISNHLYFYWYRQILGQKVEFLVSFYNNEISEKSEIFDDQFSVERPDGSNFTLKIRSTKLEDSAMYFCASSRQGGTQPQHFGDGTRLSIL.

This rearrangement joins TRBV3-1 (or the pseudogene TRBV3-2) to TRBJ2-3, with D possibly TRBD2 on 6 matching bases. Deletions cut 3 bases from V and 2 bases from J, with 9 bases between. The germline CDR1 and CDR2 sequences are LGHDT and YNNKEL (reference sequence). This CDR3 spans 14 amino acids. In DNA form, the CDR3 reads TGTGCCAGCAGCCAGGCGGGAACCACAGATACGCAGTATTTT. This translates into CASSQAGTTDTQYF.

DNA for the CDR3: TGTGCCTGGAGTGTAATGGTAGCGGGAGGCGACAATGAGCAGTTCTTC. As protein: CAWSVMVAGGDNEQFF. The chain recombines TRBV30 with TRBJ2-1; TRBD2 matches at 10 bases. Germline V gene data show CDR1 as GTSNPN and CDR2 as SVGIG (reference sequence). CDR3 length: 16 residues. The V and J ends lost 0 bases and 5 bases, in that order; junction bases with no gene match: 7. Together with reference TRBV30 and TRBJ2-1, the CDR3 gives the full variable domain: SQTIHQWPATLVQPVGSPLSLECTVEGTSNPNLYWYRQAAGRGLQLLFYSVGIGQISSEVPQNLSASRPQDRQFILSSKKLLLSDSGFYLCAWSVMVAGGDNEQFFGPGTRLTVL.

The chain links TRBV28 to TRBJ1-4; D is possibly TRBD1 (5 bases). V dropped 7 bases and J dropped 5 bases, with 8 bases sitting between them. The CDR3 runs to 12 residues. Germline V gives CDR1 MDHEN, CDR2 SYDVKM. DNA for the CDR3: TGTGCCAGCATGGAGGGGAATGAAAAACTGTTTTTT. Its protein product is CASMEGNEKLFF.

The genes are TRBV30 and TRBJ1-1; 7 bases fit TRBD1. The CDR3 totals 15 residues. Germline assignment: CDR1 GTSNPN and CDR2 SVGIG (reference sequence). V shed 2 bases and J 9 bases; nucleotides not matched to a gene: 15. The CDR3 region has the DNA TGTGCCTGGAGTCCCAATCCGGGGACAGTCCCAAAAGCTTTCTTT. Encoded protein: CAWSPNPGTVPKAFF.

This rearrangement joins TRBV6-6 to TRBJ2-6; weak D call: TRBD1 (6 bases). CDR3 length: 17 amino acids. Trimming removed 5 bases at V and 0 bases at J, with 14 bases between. The germline CDR1 and CDR2 sequences are MNHNY and SVGAGI (reference sequence). The CDR3 coding sequence is TGTGCCAGCAGTCAAACAGGGAGTAGCTCTGGGGCCAACGTCCTGACTTTC. Encoded protein: CASSQTGSSSGANVLTF.

The rearrangement uses TRBV6-5 and TRBJ2-7; a possible D gene is TRBD1 (6 bases). The CDR3 is 16 residues long. With 2 bases removed from V and 4 bases from J, the gap between germline ends came to 18 bases. CDR1 is MNHEY, CDR2 SVGAGI, per germline. In DNA, the CDR3 is TGTGCCAGCAGTTACGAGGCTGGGGGCAGCCTATACGAGCAGTACTTC. Translating gives CASSYEAGGSLYEQYF.

A single count supports this clone. The chain has TRBV5-6 and TRBJ2-7; tentatively, D is TRBD2 (6 bases). V dropped 3 bases and J dropped 5 bases, with 15 bases sitting between them. The CDR3 has 14 amino acids. CDR1 and CDR2 (germline): SGHDT, YYEEEE. CDR3 protein: CASSSGGPLDEQYF. DNA of the CDR3: TGTGCCAGCAGCTCCGGAGGGCCCTTGGACGAGCAGTACTTC.

V usage is TRBV7-2 and J usage is TRBJ1-6, with 9 bases lining up with TRBD1. CDR3 size: 15 residues. J gave up 10 bases and V 1 base, and 5 bases lay outside the gene matches. The germline V gene has CDR1 SGHTA and CDR2 FQGNSA. CDR3 region: CASSLVQDRGSPLHF. The CDR3 DNA sequence: TGTGCCAGCAGCTTAGTTCAGGACAGGGGATCACCCCTCCACTTT.

This chain uses TRBV4-2 with TRBJ1-1; a weak D match, TRBD1 (6 bases). This CDR3 is 15 amino acids long. CDR1 and CDR2 from the germline V gene are LGHNA and YNFKEQ. V was shortened by 4 bases and J by 7 bases, with 19 bases between the two germline ends. As DNA, the CDR3 is TGTGCCAGCAGCCGCCGCACAGGGTCAGAAAATGAAGCTTTCTTT. Its translation is CASSRRTGSENEAFF.

V usage is TRBV28 and J usage is TRBJ1-2, with 11 bases fitting TRBD1. V lost 2 bases and J lost 4; bases outside the gene matches: 6. From germline, CDR1 is MDHEN and CDR2 SYDVKM. This CDR3 spans 16 amino acids. CDR3 nucleotides: TGTGCCAGCAGTTTAGCCGGGACAGGGGGAACCTATGGCTACACCTTC. Its protein is CASSLAGTGGTYGYTF.